Below, 14 T cell receptor beta chains from the same sample are listed, as sequenced in a study of a mutant IDH1 vaccine in newly diagnosed glioma. Antigens for these TCRs are unknown. Sequenced by immunoSEQ multiplex PCR; TCRdb stores in-frame clones only, minus some. The data show some 60,000 clones, under 85% seen once. Time point given: week 11, during vaccination. A single vaccine dose contained 300 ug of mutant IDH1 20-mer peptide, and topical imiquimod was used with it. The sequencing here drew on PBMCs, taken from a glioma patient whose treatment included an IDH1 peptide vaccine. The receptors come from a man aged 30 to 45 with glioma.

The chain joins TRBV29-1 to TRBJ1-1; no reliable D call. Germline assignment: CDR1 SQVTM and CDR2 ANQGSEA. This CDR3 is built from 14 residues. Trimming stripped 7 bases from V and 6 bases from J, with 21 bases between. CDR3 sequence (DNA): TGCAGCGCAGCATACAGCGAACTGGATGCTGAAGCTTTCTTT. The encoded protein is CSAAYSELDAEAFF.

The CDR3 DNA sequence: TGTGCCAGCACTCAGCGGGGGGGCCGATCACCCCAGTACTTC. Translation gives CASTQRGGRSPQYF. The chain employs TRBV6-5 and TRBJ2-5; 10 positions match TRBD2. CDR3 length: 14 amino acids. Germline trimming cut 7 bases from V and 9 bases from J; bases unmatched to any gene: 11. Germline V gene lookup returns CDR1 MNHEY and CDR2 SVGAGI.

V and J are TRBV2 and TRBJ2-7; 11 bases are a match to TRBD1. This CDR3 spans 14 amino acids. Germline V CDR1 and CDR2: SNHLY, FYNNEI. Germline trimming cut 4 bases from V and 3 bases from J; bases unmatched to any gene: 2. The CDR3 bases are TGTGCCAGCAGTGTAGGGACAGGGGGCTACGAGCAGTACTTC. Encoded protein: CASSVGTGGYEQYF.

In its sample, this clone was seen a few times. The chain uses TRBV2 and TRBJ1-6; D is uncertain. Germline V lookup: CDR1 SNHLY, CDR2 FYNNEI. V was clipped by 6 bases and J by 0 bases, with 6 bases between them. The CDR3 runs to 14 residues. For the CDR3, the DNA is TGTGCCAGCAGGACTAGCTCCTATAATTCACCCCTCCACTTT. Its translation is CASRTSSYNSPLHF.

The V call is TRBV4-1, the J call TRBJ1-5; TRBD1 matches 9 bases. CDR3 length: 15 amino acids. The germline V gene encodes CDR1 MGHRA and CDR2 YSYEKL. J was trimmed by 5 bases and V by 0 bases; bases with no gene match: 2. The CDR3 here is CASSQDDRGYQPQHF. The CDR3 coding sequence is TGCGCCAGCAGCCAAGATGACAGGGGGTATCAGCCCCAGCATTTT.

The chain couples TRBV9 to TRBJ2-5; 15 positions match TRBD2. With 0 bases clipped from V and 5 bases from J, the junction kept 2 bases outside the gene matches. The germline V gene encodes CDR1 SGDLS and CDR2 YYNGEE. The length of the CDR3 is 16 residues. CDR3 bases: TGTGCCAGCAGCGTAGGAGGGACTAGCGGGAGGGAGACCCAGTACTTC. This translates into CASSVGGTSGRETQYF.

J is TRBJ1-2 and V is TRBV28; perhaps TRBD1 as D (5 bases). The ends were cut back, 6 bases at V and 0 bases at J, with 20 bases in the middle. The germline gives CDR1 MDHEN, CDR2 SYDVKM. The CDR3 runs to 17 residues. The CDR3 reads CASSSTSPGPPNYGYTF. CDR3 sequence (DNA): TGTGCCAGCAGCTCCACCTCTCCGGGACCTCCTAACTATGGCTACACCTTC.

V gene TRBV5-6 combines with J gene TRBJ2-1; 11 bases are shared with TRBD1. There are 16 residues in the CDR3. Germline V CDR1 and CDR2: SGHDT, YYEEEE. Germline trimming cut 1 base from V and 7 bases from J; bases unmatched to any gene: 7. The CDR3 region is CASSLWTGGAGNEQFF. CDR3 nucleotide sequence: TGTGCCAGCAGCTTGTGGACAGGGGGCGCGGGAAATGAGCAGTTCTTC.

The chain employs TRBV5-6 and TRBJ1-2, with D uncertain. The CDR3 spans 15 residues. Germline CDR1 is SGHDT and CDR2 is YYEEEE. V gave up 1 base and J gave up 7 bases, with 17 bases separating them. Written as DNA, the CDR3 is TGTGCCAGCAGCTTGATGGCAATGGTAGTTCGTGGCTACACCTTC. As protein: CASSLMAMVVRGYTF.

V usage is TRBV7-6 and J usage is TRBJ2-1; D assignment may be TRBD1 or TRBD2 (6 bases each). Per germline, CDR1 SGHVS and CDR2 FNYEAQ. The germline V and J ends were trimmed by 2 bases and 6 bases, with 17 bases remaining between them. The CDR3 consists of 16 residues. This chain's CDR3 is CASSLFVGGSGNEQFF. As DNA, the CDR3 is TGTGCCAGCAGCTTATTTGTGGGGGGCTCCGGCAATGAGCAGTTCTTC.

The genes are TRBV5-5 and TRBJ1-1, with D hard to call. The CDR3 totals 18 residues. The V end was cut by 2 bases, the J end by 1 base, with 21 bases between. CDR1 is SGHKS, CDR2 YYEKEE, per germline (reference sequence). The chain's CDR3 is CASSFLLLRARENTEAFF. CDR3 bases: TGTGCCAGCAGCTTTTTGTTACTAAGAGCTCGGGAGAACACTGAAGCTTTCTTT.

The chain couples TRBV4-3 to TRBJ2-7; possibly TRBD2 for D (5 bases). Germline CDR1 reads LGHNA; CDR2 reads YSLEER. The CDR3 totals 12 residues. V was cut by 1 base and J by 7 bases, with 8 bases left in between. The CDR3 sequence is CASSQGGGEQYF. The DNA of the CDR3 is TGCGCCAGCAGCCAAGGAGGCGGGGAGCAGTACTTC.

The chain has TRBV27 and TRBJ2-5, with D possibly matching TRBD1 (5 bases). Trimming removed 0 bases from V and 6 bases from J, with 14 bases in between. Germline loops: CDR1 MNHEY, CDR2 SMNVEV (reference sequence). The length of the CDR3 is 15 residues. The CDR3 DNA reads as TGTGCCAGCAGTTTATCGGGGCTAGGTGGAAAGACCCAGTACTTC. Its translation is CASSLSGLGGKTQYF.

The J gene is TRBJ2-6, the V gene TRBV13; unclear D gene. The CDR3 extends over 14 amino acids. CDR1 is PRHDT, CDR2 FYEKMQ, per germline (reference sequence). V was shortened by 6 bases and J by 2 bases, with 8 bases between the two germline ends. The CDR3 region is CASSSYPGANVLTF. The CDR3 DNA reads as TGTGCCAGCAGTTCCTATCCTGGGGCCAACGTCCTGACTTTC.